The clone carrying this T cell receptor beta chain occurred many times. What it recognizes is unknown. These data come from a study of CD8 T cells in ankylosing spondylitis. Broader study findings: Several of the motif variants were reported before in synovial fluid and blood from reactive arthritis.

The CDR3 runs 14 residues. Germline CDR1 SGHRS, CDR2 YFSETQ. The germline V and J ends were trimmed by 0 bases and 3 bases, with 10 bases remaining between them. TCRdb recomputed calls from the 5' RACE reads with MiXCR, one row per CDR3 protein. The repertoire has about 240,000 distinct CDR3 sequences, 7.5% to 9% of them found once; the top ten carry nearly 7%. The TCR originated in a male donor with ankylosing spondylitis or in good health (not recorded which). The sequenced material came from blood, either unsorted or a sorted T cell fraction (not recorded which). The chain joins TRBV5-1 to TRBJ2-7; D is unclear. CDR3 loop: CASSLETEFYEQYF. The DNA for the CDR3 is TGCGCCAGCAGCTTGGAGACGGAATTCTACGAGCAGTACTTC.